This T cell receptor (beta chain) stems from a study of beta chain features in type 1 diabetes. Overall study context: Cells sorted and examined across all samples totaled roughly 100,000,000. General observations from the study: Reduced insertions and increased deletions marked VDJ junctions in type 1 diabetes patients. The influence of HLA type on TCRB rearrangement stayed undetermined.

Comments on this clone: The antigen is not known.

With V trimmed by 3 bases and J by 6 bases, 8 bases remained unmatched. CDR3 length: 13 amino acids. From germline, CDR1 is GTSNPN and CDR2 SVGIG (reference sequence). Sequencing targeted expressed TCRB transcripts, as all isolated RNA had been reverse transcribed. Assay used: immunoSEQ multiplex PCR; TCRdb lists only in-frame clones, some missing. Of a few hundred thousand clones in the sample, 11% were seen once. CD45RO/CCR7/CD25/CD127/CD95/CD27 separated CD4+ naive, central memory, regulatory and stem cell-like memory cells by sorting. This receptor was identified in a woman aged 25 to 39 in good health. The J gene is TRBJ2-7, the V gene TRBV30; 7 nucleotides agree with TRBD1. The sample consisted of naive CD4+ T cells from blood. The CDR3, as DNA: TGTGCCTGGAGCGAAACAGGGGTGGGCGAGCAGTACTTC. It encodes CAWSETGVGEQYF.